Described below is a single TCR beta chain sequence and its context. The specificity of this receptor is unknown. Within one base of it there is no much larger clone, and no base qualities were kept. The time point label here, explained by the study, means: about 28 days (+/-7) after the second vaccine dose. AZD1222 recipients whose second dose came at about 4 weeks and those whose second dose came at about 12 weeks were combined into one group, since spike-specific TCR depth and breadth did not differ between the two schedules. The vaccinee samples were drawn from two UK trials, COV001 and COV002, one of which was a single-blind randomized controlled phase 2/3 trial testing AZD1222 (ChAdOx1 nCoV-19) in healthy adults. For TCRbeta chain sequencing, PBMC samples were collected from trial participants at day 0 and at day 28 after the second dose. CDR1 ENHRY and CDR2 SYGVKD were looked up in the germline V gene. Trimming removed 4 bases from V and 4 bases from J, leaving 10 bases between the germline ends. Counted from cysteine to phenylalanine, this CDR3 has 13 amino acids. The entry retains the CDR3 DNA only, 39 bases that are in frame from base 1.

This entry is derived from a study of T cell responses to AZD1222 COVID-19 vaccine (dated by TCRdb to 2020 to 2022). Background on the whole study: A total of about 230 trial participants underwent TCR sequencing, of whom 200 to 220 received two doses of AZD1222 and about 25 received two doses of the MenACWY control vaccine. Trial participants were enrolled by age into subgroups of 18-55, 56-69 and 70-plus years, and around 150, 28 and 57 TCR-sequenced participants, respectively, were included in these subgroups.

The CDR3 regions of human TCRbeta chains were analyzed by immunosequencing. The source study handled its data this way. Repertoire TCRs were checked for matches against a reference library of SARS-CoV-2-specific TCRs that had been generated using the MIRA antigen-specificity platform. Breadth was defined as the fraction of unique TCRs that were SARS-CoV-2-associated, and depth was defined as the fraction of total T cells that were SARS-CoV-2-associated. Using the MIRA data, each spike-specific TCR was mapped to the spike region that the TCR reacts to and placed in a CD4 or CD8 class. Log10-transformed breadth and depth values were compared by one-way ANOVA with Sidak's multiple comparisons tests. The immuneACCESS repertoire file appears here via TCRdb, limited to in-frame rearrangements. These files lack a portion of the clones; in checked studies, under half of the deficit traces to unresolved V genes, and the cause of the others is not known. The DNA gave D and trimming, while V, J and clone size come from that table. In this sample the table shows 95,000 to 120,000 clones, 70% to 90% of which occur a single time. Of the sample, 6.5% is held by the ten largest clones.

The study at large found these results: A significant rise in spike-specific TCR breadth and depth was observed after two AZD1222 doses relative to day 0 and relative to MenACWY recipients. The 56-69-year group was small, and its depth increase did not reach significance, likely because of low power. The vaccine-associated CD4 TCRs covered the entire spike protein, and the dominant responses fell in regions 160-218 and 743-854. Epitopes outside the regions mutated in the B.1.351 and B.1.1.7 variants were reportedly recognized by nearly half of the unique spike-specific TCRs. Participants were mostly white British, with more females than males. The authors suggested clonal diversity may have been underestimated. Conclusions about previously exposed vaccinees were limited because only six AZD1222 recipients were SARS-CoV-2 seropositive at baseline. Because no day 14 peak-response samples were available, the repertoires could be characterized only after the peak T cell response.

Material: peripheral blood, obtained 28 days after the second AZD1222 dose. This receptor chain uses TRBV10-3 and TRBJ1-1; the best D guess is TRBD1, with 5 bases matching. This TCR derives from an adult who received the AZD1222 COVID-19 vaccine. The CDR3: CAISATVSTEAFF. The DNA sequence is TGTGCCATCAGTGCGACAGTTTCCACTGAAGCTTTCTTT.